The 11 T cell receptor beta chains presented below share a single source sample, sequenced in a study of CD8 T cells in Susac syndrome. With random hexamers, reverse transcription was performed on roughly 0.5 to 1 ug of RNA. Via MiXCR, TCRdb re-called the immunoSEQ multiplex PCR reads, giving one row per CDR3 protein. The repertoire holds fewer than 250,000 distinct CDR3 sequences, with 90% to 95% as singletons. The sequencing sample was made of CD4+ T cells from PBMCs. The receptors shown here come from a human donor in good health.

The V and J genes are TRBV12-3 or TRBV12-4 and TRBJ1-5; D not resolved. V dropped 6 bases and J dropped 0 bases, with 12 bases sitting between them. CDR3 length: 15 amino acids. The CDR3 region is CASSWGDHSNQPQHF. The CDR3 DNA sequence: TGTGCCAGCAGCTGGGGAGACCATAGCAATCAGCCCCAGCATTTT.

The chain couples TRBV6-5 to TRBJ2-2, with TRBD2 identical over 14 bases. V gave up 10 bases and J gave up 5 bases; unmatched junction bases: 6. The CDR3 is 15 amino acids. Germline CDR1 MNHEY, CDR2 SVGAGI. The CDR3 protein is CATKGLAGVTGELFF. CDR3 bases: TGTGCCACCAAGGGACTAGCGGGGGTAACCGGGGAGCTGTTTTTT.

This chain connects TRBV20-1 to TRBJ2-3; 10 bases fit TRBD2. With V trimmed by 4 bases and J by 2 bases, 18 bases remained unmatched. Looked up from germline, CDR1 is DFQATT and CDR2 is SNEGSKA (reference sequence). This CDR3 region has 19 residues. Written as DNA, the CDR3 is TGCAGTGCTAAAAACCCCGCAGCGGGGGGGCCCTTTAACACAGATACGCAGTATTTT. Its translation is CSAKNPAAGGPFNTDTQYF.

The V and J genes are TRBV19 and TRBJ1-5, with TRBD1 matching over 10 bases. The CDR3 sequence is 15 residues long. Losses at the gene ends were 7 bases for V and 6 bases for J; bases not matched to a gene: 9. CDR1 and CDR2 from the germline V gene are LNHDA and SQIVND (reference sequence). CDR3 sequence (DNA): TGTGCCAGTACTACCGGGACAGGGGCAGGTCAGCCCCAGCATTTT. Protein sequence: CASTTGTGAGQPQHF.

The J gene is TRBJ1-1, the V gene TRBV11-3; D call uncertain. Per the germline V gene, CDR1 is SGHNT and CDR2 is YENEEA. Trimming left V 5 bases short and J 1 base short, with 14 bases between. This CDR3 contains 15 residues. CDR3 region: CASSPDGLKNTEAFF. CDR3 coding DNA: TGTGCCAGCAGCCCCGACGGGCTTAAGAACACTGAAGCTTTCTTT.

This clonotype was counted a few times. V usage is TRBV4-2 and J usage is TRBJ2-1; D gene uncertain. Germline CDR1 and CDR2: LGHNA and YNFKEQ. Trimming shortened V by 1 base and J by 16 bases, and 26 bases separated the two germline ends. The CDR3 is made up of 16 amino acids. CDR3 loop: CASSQAPNEIKSSFFF. DNA for the CDR3: TGTGCCAGCAGCCAAGCCCCCAACGAGATTAAGAGCTCATTCTTCTTC.

V is TRBV7-3 and J is TRBJ2-2; weak D call: TRBD1 (6 bases). The CDR3 sequence is 18 residues long. The V and J ends lost 2 bases and 0 bases respectively, with 16 bases between them. Germline V gene sequence: CDR1 SGHTA, CDR2 FQGTGA. CDR3 sequence (DNA): TGTGCCAGCAGCTTAGGGGGCCTCAACAGTCCGAACACCGGGGAGCTGTTTTTT. It codes for CASSLGGLNSPNTGELFF.

The chain employs TRBV15 and TRBJ2-5; 13 bases line up with TRBD2. Unmatched junction bases numbered 7, after V lost 2 bases and J lost 1 base. Germline CDR1 is LNHNV and CDR2 is YYDKDF (reference sequence). The CDR3 totals 18 residues. The CDR3 DNA reads as TGTGCCACCAGCAGAAGCGGACTAGCGGGGGTTTTCCAAGAGACCCAGTACTTC. It yields the protein CATSRSGLAGVFQETQYF.

The chain combines TRBV7-2 with TRBJ2-5; possibly TRBD1 or TRBD2 for D (6 bases each). CDR3 size: 14 residues. The V and J ends lost 5 bases and 5 bases respectively, with 15 bases between them. Germline-derived CDR1 and CDR2 are SGHTA and FQGNSA. The CDR3 coding sequence is TGTGCCAGCAGCCAAGGGGGGTCCGGGGAGACCCAGTACTTC. It translates to CASSQGGSGETQYF.

The V and J genes are TRBV20-1 and TRBJ1-2, with 8 bases aligning to TRBD1. Trimming cost V 6 bases and J 3 bases; bases outside gene matches: 9. CDR1 DFQATT and CDR2 SNEGSKA come from the germline V gene (reference sequence). The CDR3 spans 14 residues. The CDR3 sequence is CSAVTGADYYGYTF. The CDR3 region has the DNA TGCAGTGCGGTGACAGGGGCAGATTACTATGGCTACACCTTC.

The chain combines TRBV23-1 with TRBJ1-5; D gene uncertain. TRBV23-1 is identified as an open reading frame with a role that is uncertain. The ends were cut back, 5 bases at V and 7 bases at J, with 18 bases in the middle. The CDR3 covers 15 residues. The CDR3 bases are TGCGCCAGCAGTGAAACCCCGGGCGGGGAGCAGCCCCAGCATTTT. Amino acid sequence: CASSETPGGEQPQHF.